A selection of T cell receptor beta chains follows, all from one sample in a study of T cell repertoires in cytomegalovirus infection. TCRdb re-analysed the reads in MiXCR, keeping a single row per CDR3 protein. The sample carries 300,000 to 400,000 distinct CDR3 sequences, around a quarter recorded once. These TCRs' antigens remain unknown. Sequenced here: cultured PBMCs, sampled from culture after CMV antigen stimulation. These receptors originate from a human donor in good health (CMV status not recorded). Some clones in this sample may be carry-over from other donors' samples. Each CDR3 is given with its conserved first and last residue. Part of the rows lack a size; the others show once, few, many or a class for expanded clones.

size: .; V: TRBV5-1; J: TRBJ1-1; CDR3: CASSITGVGTEAFF
size: .; V: TRBV29-1; J: TRBJ2-1; CDR3: CSVETAGDPQFF
size: many; V: TRBV7-2; J: TRBJ2-5; CDR3: CASSLGGTSGRSETQYF
size: .; V: TRBV6-2/TRBV6-3; J: TRBJ1-1; CDR3: CASSFYGQSNTEAFF
size: .; V: TRBV7-2; J: TRBJ2-1; CDR3: CASSLPTLYNEQFF
size: .; V: TRBV11-3; J: TRBJ1-2; CDR3: CASSLSDLYGYTF
size: few; V: TRBV5-1; J: TRBJ2-3; CDR3: CASTDRVTDTQYF
size: .; V: TRBV29-1; J: TRBJ2-2; CDR3: CSVVGTGFPGELFF
size: .; V: TRBV4-1; J: TRBJ2-2; CDR3: CASSQVHREAGTGELFF
size: .; V: TRBV11-1; J: TRBJ2-7; CDR3: CASSFPQGGYEQYF
size: .; V: TRBV7-9; J: TRBJ2-2; CDR3: CASSDRPPGELFF
size: many; V: TRBV7-2; J: TRBJ2-3; CDR3: CASSPAGIPVADTQYF
size: few; V: TRBV6-2/TRBV6-3; J: TRBJ2-7; CDR3: CASSNYRGQAAYEQYF
size: few; V: TRBV14; J: TRBJ1-1; CDR3: CASSLIRGSGGEAFF
size: once; V: TRBV11-2; J: TRBJ2-1; CDR3: CASSLTGGMYNEQFF
size: .; V: TRBV28; J: TRBJ2-3; CDR3: CASNPLAGGPGDTQYF
size: .; V: TRBV7-2; J: TRBJ1-5; CDR3: CASTTGYQPQHF